This T cell receptor beta chain appears in the sequencing data of a study of blood T cells in healthy people across ages. General study points: The percentage of naive T cells correlated strongly with TCR beta diversity.

A J-beta primer mix and a sample-barcoded 5' primer were used in a second PCR of about 7 to 12 cycles. TCRdb ran MiXCR on the 5' RACE reads and lists one entry per CDR3 protein. The profile covers 650,000 to 900,000 distinct CDR3 sequences, with 62% appearing a single time and roughly 26% taken by the ten largest. Points on this clonotype: The antigen is not known.

Trimming cost V 0 bases and J 0 bases, with 12 bases left between them. This CDR3 comprises 15 residues. The germline gives CDR1 DFQATT, CDR2 SNEGSKA (reference sequence). J is TRBJ2-7 and V is TRBV20-1, with D perhaps TRBD1 (6 bases). The sequencing sample was made of blood. The clonotype was recovered from a man aged 25 to 45 in good health. CDR3 amino acids: CSARDGQGPSYEQYF. The DNA of the CDR3 is TGCAGTGCTAGAGATGGCCAGGGGCCCTCCTACGAGCAGTACTTC.